This TCR beta chain comes out of a study of blood T cell repertoires in COVID-19. Study-level information: Material from acute and convalescent COVID-19 was sourced from the United States, Italy and Spain. T cells, B-cell-depleted T cells, or PBMCs provided the cDNA or gDNA that served as material.

The V gene lost 5 bases and the J gene lost 6 bases, with 11 bases spanning the gap. Germline-derived CDR1 and CDR2 are LNHDA and SQIVND (reference sequence). The CDR3 is 12 amino acids. During active infection, Seattle patients enrolled and were then monitored through disease. The table came from immunoSEQ multiplex PCR; TCRdb's copy has only in-frame clones and leaves some out. The data hold around 320,000 clones, with approximately 89% observed a single time. The origin of this receptor is a woman aged 25 to 39 with COVID-19, enrolled during active disease. V and J are TRBV19 and TRBJ2-7; D is perhaps TRBD2 (6 bases). What was sequenced was peripheral blood. The CDR3 coding sequence is TGTGCCAGTAGTGTGGGAGGAAGCGAGCAGTACTTC. Protein product: CASSVGGSEQYF. The complete variable domain, with remaining parts taken from reference TRBV19 and TRBJ2-7, reads DGGITQSPKYLFRKEGQNVTLSCEQNLNHDAMYWYRQDPGQGLRLIYYSQIVNDFQKGDIAEGYSVSREKKESFPLTVTSAQKNPTAFYLCASSVGGSEQYFGPGTRLTVT.